This TCR beta chain was captured in a study of blood T cell repertoires in COVID-19. V lost 3 bases and J lost 7; bases outside the gene matches: 13. Germline CDR1 and CDR2: SGHRS and YFSETQ. CDR3 size: 16 residues. Assay used: immunoSEQ multiplex PCR; TCRdb lists only in-frame clones, some missing. Of roughly 75,000 clones in the sample, more than 80% are singletons; the top ten hold less than 8.5%. This clone was observed a few times. The chain carries TRBV5-1 and TRBJ2-5, with TRBD1 identical over 9 bases. The specimen was peripheral blood. The receptor comes from a human donor in a cohort sampled during active COVID-19. CDR3 DNA: TGCGCCAGCAGCTGGGACTCCCCGGGACAGGGAGGGACCCAGTACTTC. It yields the protein CASSWDSPGQGGTQYF. Full variable domain (remainder filled in from reference TRBV5-1 and TRBJ2-5): KAGVTQTPRYLIKTRGQQVTLSCSPISGHRSVSWYQQTPGQGLQFLFEYFSETQRNKGNFPGRFSGRQFSNSRSEMNVSTLELGDSALYLCASSWDSPGQGGTQYFGPGTRLLVL.